Included here is one T cell receptor beta chain sequence, with context. This entry comes from a study of blood T cell repertoires in COVID-19. The wider study: Material from acute and convalescent COVID-19 was sourced from the United States, Italy and Spain. Sample material is recorded as cDNA or gDNA derived from T cells, B-cell-depleted T cells, or PBMCs.

The CDR3 extends over 15 amino acids. The germline V and J ends were trimmed by 4 bases and 5 bases, with 16 bases remaining between them. Germline V gene lookup returns CDR1 ENHRY and CDR2 SYGVKD. In the authors' workflow: Reference gene primers were amplified, and this amplification served to estimate nucleated cell counts. Measured with immunoSEQ multiplex PCR; TCRdb has only the in-frame clones, and not every one. Clone size and the V and J calls come from that table; the DNA yielded D and trimming. In the table there are roughly 150,000 clones, 87% of which are singletons. Sequencing was done on a sample of peripheral blood. The rearrangement joins TRBV10-3 to TRBJ2-3, with a tentative D call TRBD2 (6 bases). The receptor was isolated from a human donor in a cohort sampled during active COVID-19. The DNA for the CDR3 is TGTGCCATCAGTGCTGGCGGCGGGGCAGGAGATACGCAGTATTTT. Translated: CAISAGGGAGDTQYF.